One sample yielded the 3 T cell receptor beta chains listed below, sequenced in a study of T-cell reconstitution after alpha-beta-depleted transplantation in children. Library preparation (for TCRbeta) was performed with unique molecular identifiers. TCRdb redid the calling of the PCR reads with MiXCR, one entry per CDR3 protein. The sample records more than 250,000 distinct CDR3 sequences, 9.9% being singletons. The source was PBMCs from the stem cell graft donor, collected from the stem cell graft. The receptors here all came from a human donor who donated a stem cell graft to a child with SCID.

In this sample, this clonotype turned up a few times. The chain carries TRBV7-9 and TRBJ2-5; D is ambiguous. Germline V lookup: CDR1 SEHNR, CDR2 FQNEAQ (reference sequence). V was pared by 5 bases and J by 5 bases, with 24 bases between. This CDR3 has 17 amino acids. The CDR3 sequence: CASSALPIAVIKETQYF. The CDR3 nucleotides read TGTGCCAGCAGCGCCCTACCCATAGCCGTTATAAAGGAGACCCAGTACTTC. Complete variable domain (other parts from reference TRBV7-9 and TRBJ2-5): DTGVSQNPRHKITKRGQNVTFRCDPISEHNRLYWYRQTLGQGPEFLTYFQNEAQLEKSRLLSDRFSAERPKGSFSTLEIQRTEQGDSAMYLCASSALPIAVIKETQYFGPGTRLLVL.

This clonotype showed up just a few times. V is TRBV9 and J is TRBJ2-1, with D unresolved. The CDR3 is 16 amino acids. The ends were cut back, 3 bases at V and 2 bases at J, with 15 bases in the middle. CDR1 SGDLS and CDR2 YYNGEE come from the germline V gene. The CDR3 is CASSEELGSAYNEQFF. Written as DNA, the CDR3 is TGTGCCAGCAGCGAGGAGCTGGGGTCCGCCTACAATGAGCAGTTCTTC.

The V gene is TRBV5-8, the J gene TRBJ1-4, with D hard to call. The germline CDR1 and CDR2 sequences are SGHTS and YDEGEE. The germline V and J ends were trimmed by 1 base and 0 bases, with 13 bases remaining between them. There are 17 residues in the CDR3. CDR3 sequence (DNA): TGTGCCAGCAGCTTGCCTCAACAACGGACAACTAATGAAAAACTGTTTTTT. Residues: CASSLPQQRTTNEKLFF.